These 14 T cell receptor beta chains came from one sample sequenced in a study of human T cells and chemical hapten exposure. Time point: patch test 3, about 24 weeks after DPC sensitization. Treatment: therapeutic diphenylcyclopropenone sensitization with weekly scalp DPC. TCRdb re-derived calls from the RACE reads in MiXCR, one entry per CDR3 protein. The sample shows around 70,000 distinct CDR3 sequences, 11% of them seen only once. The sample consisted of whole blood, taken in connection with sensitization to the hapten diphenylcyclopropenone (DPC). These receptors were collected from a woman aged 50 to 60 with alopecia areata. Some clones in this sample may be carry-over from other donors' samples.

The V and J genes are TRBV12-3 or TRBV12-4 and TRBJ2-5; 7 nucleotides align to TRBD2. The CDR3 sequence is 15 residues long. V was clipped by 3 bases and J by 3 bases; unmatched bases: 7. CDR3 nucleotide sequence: TGTGCCAGCAGTTTTCGGGCTAGCGGAAAAGAGACCCAGTACTTC. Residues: CASSFRASGKETQYF.

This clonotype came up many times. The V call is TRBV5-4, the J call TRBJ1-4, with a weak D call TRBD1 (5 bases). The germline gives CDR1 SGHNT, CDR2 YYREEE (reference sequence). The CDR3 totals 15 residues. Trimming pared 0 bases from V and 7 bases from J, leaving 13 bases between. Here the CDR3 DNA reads TGTGCCAGCAGCTTGGTCCAGGGAGTGGGTGAAAAACTGTTTTTT. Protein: CASSLVQGVGEKLFF.

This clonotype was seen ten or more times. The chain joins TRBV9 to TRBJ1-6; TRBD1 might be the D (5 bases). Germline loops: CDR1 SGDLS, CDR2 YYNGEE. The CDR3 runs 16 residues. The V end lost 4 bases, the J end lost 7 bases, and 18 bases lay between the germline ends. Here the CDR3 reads CASSKSSGFVNSPLHF. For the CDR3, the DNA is TGTGCCAGCAGCAAAAGTTCAGGGTTTGTAAATTCACCCCTCCACTTT.

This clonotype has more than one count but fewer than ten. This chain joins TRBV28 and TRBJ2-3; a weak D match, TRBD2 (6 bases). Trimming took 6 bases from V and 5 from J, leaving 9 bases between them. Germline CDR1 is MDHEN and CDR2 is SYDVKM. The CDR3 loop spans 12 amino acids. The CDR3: CASRWGEDTQYF. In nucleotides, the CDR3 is TGTGCCAGCAGATGGGGGGAAGATACGCAGTATTTT.

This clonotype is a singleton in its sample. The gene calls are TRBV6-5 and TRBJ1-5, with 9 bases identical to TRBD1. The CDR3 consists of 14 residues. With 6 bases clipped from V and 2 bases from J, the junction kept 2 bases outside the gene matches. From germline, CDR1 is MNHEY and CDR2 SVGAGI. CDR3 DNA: TGTGCCAGCAGCCGGACAGGGGGCAATCAGCCCCAGCATTTT. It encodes CASSRTGGNQPQHF.

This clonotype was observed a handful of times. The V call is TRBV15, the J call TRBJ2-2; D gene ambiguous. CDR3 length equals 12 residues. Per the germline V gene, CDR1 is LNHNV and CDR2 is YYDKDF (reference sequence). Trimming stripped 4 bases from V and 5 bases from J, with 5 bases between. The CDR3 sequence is CATSTRTGELFF. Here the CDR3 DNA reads TGTGCCACCAGCACCCGTACCGGGGAGCTGTTTTTT.

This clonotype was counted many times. CDR3 nucleotides: TGCGCCAGCAGCCACGGACAGGGCGGGATGAACACTGAAGCTTTCTTT. The encoded protein is CASSHGQGGMNTEAFF. The chain uses TRBV5-1 and TRBJ1-1; TRBD1 matches 8 bases. Germline-derived CDR1 and CDR2 are SGHRS and YFSETQ. The CDR3 runs to 16 residues. With V trimmed by 4 bases and J by 0 bases, 8 bases remained unmatched. The variable domain in full, with the rest retrieved from reference TRBV5-1 and TRBJ1-1, is KAGVTQTPRYLIKTRGQQVTLSCSPISGHRSVSWYQQTPGQGLQFLFEYFSETQRNKGNFPGRFSGRQFSNSRSEMNVSTLELGDSALYLCASSHGQGGMNTEAFFGQGTRLTVV.

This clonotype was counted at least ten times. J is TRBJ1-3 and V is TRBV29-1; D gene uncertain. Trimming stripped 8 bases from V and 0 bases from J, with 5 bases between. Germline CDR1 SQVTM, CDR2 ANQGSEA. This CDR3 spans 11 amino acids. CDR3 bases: TGCAGCTGTTTCTCTGGAAACACCATATATTTT. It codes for CSCFSGNTIYF.

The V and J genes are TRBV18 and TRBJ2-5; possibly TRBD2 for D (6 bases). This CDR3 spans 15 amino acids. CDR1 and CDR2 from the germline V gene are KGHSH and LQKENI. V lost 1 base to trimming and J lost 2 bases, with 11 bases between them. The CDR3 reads CASSPQGGPQETQYF. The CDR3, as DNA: TGTGCCAGCTCACCACAGGGAGGTCCTCAAGAGACCCAGTACTTC.

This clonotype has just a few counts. This CDR3 reads CASSQDVAGGTEAFF. In DNA, the CDR3 is TGCGCCAGCAGCCAAGATGTTGCAGGGGGCACTGAAGCTTTCTTT. This chain connects TRBV4-1 to TRBJ1-1; 7 bases are shared with TRBD1. The CDR3 has 15 amino acids. Germline CDR1 and CDR2: MGHRA and YSYEKL. Germline trimming cut 0 bases from V and 4 bases from J; bases unmatched to any gene: 5.

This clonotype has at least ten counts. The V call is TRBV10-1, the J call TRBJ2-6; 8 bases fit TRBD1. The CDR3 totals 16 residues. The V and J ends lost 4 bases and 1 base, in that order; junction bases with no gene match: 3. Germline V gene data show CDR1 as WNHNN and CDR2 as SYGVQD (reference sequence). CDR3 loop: CASSAGGPSGANVLTF. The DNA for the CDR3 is TGCGCCAGCAGTGCAGGGGGCCCATCTGGGGCCAACGTCCTGACTTTC.

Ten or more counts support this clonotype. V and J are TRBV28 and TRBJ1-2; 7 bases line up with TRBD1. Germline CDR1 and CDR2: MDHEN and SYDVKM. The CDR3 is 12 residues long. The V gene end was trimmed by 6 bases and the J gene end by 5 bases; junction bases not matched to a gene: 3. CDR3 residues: CASSQTGYGYTF. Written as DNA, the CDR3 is TGTGCCAGCAGCCAGACAGGGTATGGCTACACCTTC.

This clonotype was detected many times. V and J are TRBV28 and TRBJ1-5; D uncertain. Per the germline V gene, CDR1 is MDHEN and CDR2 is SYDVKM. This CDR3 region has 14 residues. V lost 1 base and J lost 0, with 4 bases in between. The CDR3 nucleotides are TGTGCCAGCAGTTTATACAGTAGCAATCAGCCCCAGCATTTT. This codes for CASSLYSSNQPQHF.

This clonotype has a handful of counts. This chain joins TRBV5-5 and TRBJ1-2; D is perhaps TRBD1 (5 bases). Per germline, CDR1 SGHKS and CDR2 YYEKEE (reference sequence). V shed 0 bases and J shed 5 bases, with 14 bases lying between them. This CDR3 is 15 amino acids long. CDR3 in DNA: TGTGCCAGCAGCTTGGGGACAACCCCGCGGTATGGCTACACCTTC. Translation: CASSLGTTPRYGYTF.